A selection of T cell receptor beta chains follows, all from one sample in a study of control samples from healthy donors and cancer patients. Assay used: immunoSEQ multiplex PCR; TCRdb lists only in-frame clones, some missing. This repertoire shows approximately 2,300 clones, about 96% found once; its top ten account for approximately 10%. Sequencing was carried out using PBMCs. These receptors came from a man between 65 and 79 years old with colorectal cancer. Each CDR3 is given with its conserved first and last residue. A D gene is named only where the DNA matches it firmly.

>NA|TRBV18|TRBJ1-4
CASSPRSPTGSEKLFF
>TRBD1|TRBV6-2/TRBV6-3|TRBJ1-2
CASSDWTGINYGYTF
>NA|TRBV3-1/TRBV3-2|TRBJ2-7
CASSLGGVSYEQYF
>NA|TRBV4-3|TRBJ2-4
CASSRGLAKNIQYF
>NA|TRBV6-5|TRBJ2-7
CASSYGPRVYEQYF
>TRBD2|TRBV13|TRBJ2-3
CASSLGWAGASGTSTDTQYF
>TRBD1|TRBV9|TRBJ1-6
CASSVEGTGNSPLHF
>NA|TRBV3-1/TRBV3-2|TRBJ1-2
CASSPGQYGYTF
>TRBD1|TRBV3-1/TRBV3-2|TRBJ1-1
CASSRGDRVNEAFF
>TRBD2|TRBV7-6|TRBJ2-1
CASSLALAGLGYHNEQFF
>TRBD1|TRBV28|TRBJ1-5
CASSGPGGDNQPQHF
>NA|TRBV1|TRBJ2-4
CTSSQEGTSGRENKNIQYF
>NA|TRBV6-5|TRBJ1-4
CASSDSGSTNEKLFF
>NA|TRBV6-2/TRBV6-3|TRBJ2-3
CASSYQEVGTDTQYF
>NA|TRBV11-2|TRBJ1-5
CASSSDNLSNQPQHF